This T cell receptor beta chain appears in the sequencing data of a study of cytomegalovirus exposure and HLA in healthy donors. General study findings and limits: Most of the TCR beta V segments (in an earlier analysis) were productive either about 87% or about 30% of the time.

This clone was counted a few times. The antigen remains unidentified. Vbeta (60) and Jbeta (13) primers were used in the PCR. As processed by the authors: Roughly 11 million of the about 80 million unique TCR beta chains counted in a later analysis were shared. Method: immunoSEQ multiplex PCR; TCRdb's copy keeps in-frame clones and lacks some. V and J calls and clone size follow that table, whereas D and trimming were derived from the DNA. The sample holds about 85,000 clones, around 77% seen once. The CDR3 is 13 residues long. The trim removed 2 bases at V and 6 bases at J, leaving 5 bases unmatched. The germline V gene has CDR1 GTSNPN and CDR2 SVGIG (reference sequence).

The clonotype originates from a boy aged 5 to 17 in good health and CMV-seronegative. This chain connects TRBV30 to TRBJ2-5; 8 nucleotides line up with TRBD1. Input material: PBMCs. The CDR3 reads CAWSTQGAKTQYF. Here the CDR3 DNA reads TGTGCCTGGAGTACCCAGGGGGCCAAGACCCAGTACTTC. Variable domain in full (rest from reference TRBV30 and TRBJ2-5): SQTIHQWPATLVQPVGSPLSLECTVEGTSNPNLYWYRQAAGRGLQLLFYSVGIGQISSEVPQNLSASRPQDRQFILSSKKLLLSDSGFYLCAWSTQGAKTQYFGPGTRLLVL.